What follows describes a single T cell receptor (beta chain). The target antigen is unknown. This entry is derived from a study of shared clonotypes between healthy human individuals. Points from the study as a whole: Generally, estimated richness proved larger in naive subsets than it did in memory subsets.

CD45RO-negative cells were positively selected for CCR7, leaving out terminally differentiated effector memory CD45RA+ cells. The CDR3 has 14 residues. Germline CDR1 and CDR2: SEHNR and FQNEAQ (reference sequence). The ends were cut back, 7 bases at V and 4 bases at J, with 16 bases in the middle. The assay was immunoSEQ multiplex PCR, and TCRdb's table has in-frame clones only and misses some. The sample contains almost 700,000 clones, about 90% of which appear only once. Sequencing was done on a sample of naive CD8+ T cells sorted from blood. The chain uses TRBV7-9 and TRBJ2-5, with a possible D match to TRBD1 (8 bases). This clonotype was obtained from a man aged 25 to 40 in good health. CDR3 region: CASKVTGGVETQYF. CDR3 nucleotides: TGTGCCAGCAAAGTAACAGGGGGGGTAGAGACCCAGTACTTC.